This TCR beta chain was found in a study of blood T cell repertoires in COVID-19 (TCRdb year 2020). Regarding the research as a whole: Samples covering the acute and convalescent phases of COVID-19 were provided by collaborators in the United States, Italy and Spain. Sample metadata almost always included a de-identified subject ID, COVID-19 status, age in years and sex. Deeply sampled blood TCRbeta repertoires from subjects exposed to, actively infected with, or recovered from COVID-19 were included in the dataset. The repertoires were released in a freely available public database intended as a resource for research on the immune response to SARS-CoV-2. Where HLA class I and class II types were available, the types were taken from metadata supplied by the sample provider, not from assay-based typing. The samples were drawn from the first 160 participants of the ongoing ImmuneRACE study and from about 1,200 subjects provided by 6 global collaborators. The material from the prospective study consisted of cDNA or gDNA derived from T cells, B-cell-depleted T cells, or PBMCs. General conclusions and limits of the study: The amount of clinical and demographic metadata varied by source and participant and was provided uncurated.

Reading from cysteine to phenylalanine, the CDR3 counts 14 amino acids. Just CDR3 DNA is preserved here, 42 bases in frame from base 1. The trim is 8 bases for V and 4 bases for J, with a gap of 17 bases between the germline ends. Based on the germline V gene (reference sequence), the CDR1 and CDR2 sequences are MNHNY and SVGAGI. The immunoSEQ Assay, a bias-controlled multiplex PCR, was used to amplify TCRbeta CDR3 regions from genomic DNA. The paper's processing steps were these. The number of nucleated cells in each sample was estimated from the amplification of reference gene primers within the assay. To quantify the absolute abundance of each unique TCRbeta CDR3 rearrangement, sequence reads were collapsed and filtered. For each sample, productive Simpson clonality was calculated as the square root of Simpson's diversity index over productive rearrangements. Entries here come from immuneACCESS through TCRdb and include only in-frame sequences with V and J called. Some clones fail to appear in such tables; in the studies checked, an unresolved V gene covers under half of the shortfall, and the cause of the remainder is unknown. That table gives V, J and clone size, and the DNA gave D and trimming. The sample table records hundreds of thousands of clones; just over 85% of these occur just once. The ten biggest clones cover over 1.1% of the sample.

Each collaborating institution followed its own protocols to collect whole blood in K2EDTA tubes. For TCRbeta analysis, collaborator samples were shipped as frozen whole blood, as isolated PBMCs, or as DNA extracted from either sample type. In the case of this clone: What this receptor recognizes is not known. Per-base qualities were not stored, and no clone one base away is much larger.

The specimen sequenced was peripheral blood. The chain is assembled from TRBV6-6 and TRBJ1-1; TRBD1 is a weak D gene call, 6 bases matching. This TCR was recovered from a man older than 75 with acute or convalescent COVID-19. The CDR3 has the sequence CASRIAQGSTEAFF. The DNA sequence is TGTGCCAGCCGTATAGCCCAGGGGTCCACTGAAGCTTTCTTT.